The sample holds one count of the clone carrying this T cell receptor beta chain. Individuals drawn from about two dozen US areas were about 18 to 95 years old. These data originate in a study of blood T cell repertoires in COVID-19. Profiling relied on immunoSEQ multiplex PCR, and the TCRdb table lists in-frame clones only, not all of them. The table has hundreds of thousands of clones, 87% seen once. The germline V gene encodes CDR1 SEHNR and CDR2 FQNEAQ (reference sequence). The ends were cut back, 7 bases at V and 3 bases at J, with 15 bases in the middle. The CDR3 covers 15 residues. Sequencing was done on a sample of PBMCs or T cells enriched from blood (not recorded which). V is TRBV7-9 and J is TRBJ1-4; a weak D match, TRBD1 (6 bases). The receptor was isolated from a woman in her thirties with acute COVID-19. As DNA, the CDR3 is TGTGCCAGCACCAAGGACTGGGGGCCTAATGAAAAACTGTTTTTT. Translating gives CASTKDWGPNEKLFF.